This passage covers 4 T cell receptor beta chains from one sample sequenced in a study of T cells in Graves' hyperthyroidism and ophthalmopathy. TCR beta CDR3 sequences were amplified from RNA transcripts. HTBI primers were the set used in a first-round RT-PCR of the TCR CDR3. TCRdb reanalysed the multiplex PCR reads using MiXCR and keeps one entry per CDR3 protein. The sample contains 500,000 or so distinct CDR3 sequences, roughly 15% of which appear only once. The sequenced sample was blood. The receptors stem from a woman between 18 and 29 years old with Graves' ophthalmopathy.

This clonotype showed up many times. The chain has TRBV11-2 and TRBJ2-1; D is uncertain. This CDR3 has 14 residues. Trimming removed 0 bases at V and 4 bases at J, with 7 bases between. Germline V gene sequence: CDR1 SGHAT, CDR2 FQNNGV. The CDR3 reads CASSLEVLYNEQFF. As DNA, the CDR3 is TGTGCCAGCAGCTTAGAGGTATTATACAATGAGCAGTTCTTC.

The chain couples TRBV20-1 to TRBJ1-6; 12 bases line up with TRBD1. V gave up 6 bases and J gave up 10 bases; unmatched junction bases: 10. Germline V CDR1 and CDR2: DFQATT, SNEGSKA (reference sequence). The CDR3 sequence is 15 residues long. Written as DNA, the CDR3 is TGCAGTGCAAACGTCGGGACAGGGGGCTCCTCACCCCTCCACTTT. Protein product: CSANVGTGGSSPLHF.

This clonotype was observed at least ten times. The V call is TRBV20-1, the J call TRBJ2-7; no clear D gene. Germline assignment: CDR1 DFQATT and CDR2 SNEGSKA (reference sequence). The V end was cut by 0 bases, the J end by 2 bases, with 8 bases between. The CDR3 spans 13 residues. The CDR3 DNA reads TGCAGTGCTAGAGATCGCCGCCCCTACGAGCAGTACTTC. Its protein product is CSARDRRPYEQYF.

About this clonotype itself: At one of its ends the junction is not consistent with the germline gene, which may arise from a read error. The CDR3 nucleotides read TGTGCCGGCAGCTCGAACTACGAGCAGTACTTC. As protein: CAGSSNYEQYF. The genes are TRBV7-2 and TRBJ2-7; D unclear. In germline, CDR1 is SGHTA, CDR2 FQGNSA. The CDR3 totals 11 residues.